These 3 T cell receptor beta chains were sequenced from one sample in a study of blood T cell repertoires in COVID-19. Using immunoSEQ multiplex PCR, the repertoire was profiled, and TCRdb retains in-frame clones only, with some absent. The data show under 250,000 clones, with roughly 80% seen just once and about 2.7% held by the top ten. Specimen: peripheral blood. The receptors were gathered from a woman between 35 and 50 years old with active or convalescent COVID-19.

Notes on this clone: The sample holds other DNA sequences that translate to the same CDR3. The rearrangement uses TRBV3-1 (or the pseudogene TRBV3-2) and TRBJ1-1; D remains unclear. Germline assignment: CDR1 LGHDT and CDR2 YNNKEL (reference sequence). The CDR3 is 13 amino acids. Trimming left V 0 bases short and J 4 bases short, with 6 bases between. The CDR3 loop is CASSQEGGTEAFF. DNA of the CDR3: TGTGCCAGCAGCCAAGAAGGCGGCACTGAAGCTTTCTTT.

The chain uses TRBV4-1 and TRBJ1-1; D remains ambiguous. CDR1 and CDR2 from the germline V gene are MGHRA and YSYEKL. This CDR3 spans 15 amino acids. V was clipped by 0 bases and J by 4 bases, with 12 bases between them. CDR3 residues: CASSQESRGLTEAFF. The DNA of the CDR3 is TGCGCCAGCAGCCAAGAGAGCAGAGGGCTCACTGAAGCTTTCTTT.

This chain uses TRBV6-5 with TRBJ1-1, with 7 bases that match TRBD1. The J segment lost 0 bases and the V segment lost 9 bases, leaving 4 bases of the junction unmatched. The CDR3 totals 13 residues. Looked up from germline, CDR1 is MNHEY and CDR2 is SVGAGI. The CDR3 is CASRQGLNTEAFF. The CDR3 bases are TGTGCCAGTAGACAGGGTTTGAACACTGAAGCTTTCTTT.